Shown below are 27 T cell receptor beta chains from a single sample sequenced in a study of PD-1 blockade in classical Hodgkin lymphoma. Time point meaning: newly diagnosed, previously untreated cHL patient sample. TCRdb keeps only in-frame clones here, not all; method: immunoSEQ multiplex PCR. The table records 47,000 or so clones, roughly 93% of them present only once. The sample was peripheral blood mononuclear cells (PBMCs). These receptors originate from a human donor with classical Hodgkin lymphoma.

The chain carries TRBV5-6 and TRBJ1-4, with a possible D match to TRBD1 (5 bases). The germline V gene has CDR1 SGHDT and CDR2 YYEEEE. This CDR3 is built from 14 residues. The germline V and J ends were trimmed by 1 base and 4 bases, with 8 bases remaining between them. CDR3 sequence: CASSLTQDNEKLFF. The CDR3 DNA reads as TGTGCCAGCAGCTTGACACAGGATAATGAAAAACTGTTTTTT. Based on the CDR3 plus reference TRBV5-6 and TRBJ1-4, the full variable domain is DAGVTQSPTHLIKTRGQQVTLRCSPKSGHDTVSWYQQALGQGPQFIFQYYEEEERQRGNFPDRFSGHQFPNYSSELNVNALLLGDSALYLCASSLTQDNEKLFFGSGTQLSVL.

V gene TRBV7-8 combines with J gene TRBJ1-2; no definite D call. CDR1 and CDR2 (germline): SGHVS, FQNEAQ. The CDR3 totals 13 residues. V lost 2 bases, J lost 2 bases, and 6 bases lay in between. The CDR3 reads CASSLNTNYGYTF. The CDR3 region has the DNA TGTGCCAGCAGCTTAAATACCAACTATGGCTACACCTTC.

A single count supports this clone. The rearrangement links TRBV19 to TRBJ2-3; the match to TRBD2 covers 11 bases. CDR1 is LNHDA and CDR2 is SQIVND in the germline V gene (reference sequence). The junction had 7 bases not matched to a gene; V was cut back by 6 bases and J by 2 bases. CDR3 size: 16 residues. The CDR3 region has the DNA TGTGCCAGTAGGACTAGCGGGACTTTACTCACAGATACGCAGTATTTT. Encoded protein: CASRTSGTLLTDTQYF.

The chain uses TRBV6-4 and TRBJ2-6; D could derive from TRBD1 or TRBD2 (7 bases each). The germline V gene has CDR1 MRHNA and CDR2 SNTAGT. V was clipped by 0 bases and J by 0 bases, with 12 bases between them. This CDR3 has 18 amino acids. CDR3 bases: TGTGCCAGCAGTGACTCGCCAGGGGGGGACTCTGGGGCCAACGTCCTGACTTTC. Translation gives CASSDSPGGDSGANVLTF.

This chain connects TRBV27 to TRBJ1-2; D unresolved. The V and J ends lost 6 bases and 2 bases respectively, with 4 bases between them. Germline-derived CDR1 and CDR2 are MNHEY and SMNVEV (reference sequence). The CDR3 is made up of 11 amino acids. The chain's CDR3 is CASRGNYGYTF. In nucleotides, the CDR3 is TGTGCCAGCAGGGGGAACTATGGCTACACCTTC.

The CDR3 nucleotides read TGTGCCAGTAGTATTAGCAGGGCCCTCCATCAGCCCCAGCATTTT. Its translation is CASSISRALHQPQHF. The V gene is TRBV19, the J gene TRBJ1-5; a possible D gene is TRBD1 (5 bases). Germline CDR1 is LNHDA and CDR2 is SQIVND (reference sequence). The CDR3 contains 15 residues. Trimming took 3 bases from V and 5 from J, leaving 14 bases between them.

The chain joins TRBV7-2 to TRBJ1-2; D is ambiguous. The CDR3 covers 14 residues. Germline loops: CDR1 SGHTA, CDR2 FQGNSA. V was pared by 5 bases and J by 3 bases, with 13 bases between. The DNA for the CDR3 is TGTGCCAGCAGCCTGGGTCGTAATGACTATGGCTACACCTTC. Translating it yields CASSLGRNDYGYTF. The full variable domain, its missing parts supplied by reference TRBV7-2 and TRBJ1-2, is GAGVSQSPSNKVTEKGKDVELRCDPISGHTALYWYRQSLGQGLEFLIYFQGNSAPDKSGLPSDRFSAERTGGSVSTLTIQRTQQEDSAVYLCASSLGRNDYGYTFGSGTRLTVV.

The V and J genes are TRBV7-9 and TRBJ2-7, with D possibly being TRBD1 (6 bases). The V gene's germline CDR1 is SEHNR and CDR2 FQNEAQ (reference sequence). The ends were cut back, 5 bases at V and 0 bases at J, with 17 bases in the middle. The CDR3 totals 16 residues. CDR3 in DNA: TGTGCCAGCAGCCAAGGGGCAGGGGCACTCTCCTACGAGCAGTACGTC. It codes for CASSQGAGALSYEQYV.

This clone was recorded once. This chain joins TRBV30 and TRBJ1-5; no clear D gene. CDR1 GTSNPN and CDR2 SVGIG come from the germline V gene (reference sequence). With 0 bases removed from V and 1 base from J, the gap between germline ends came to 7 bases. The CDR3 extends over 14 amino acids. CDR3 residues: CAWSVGLSNQPQHF. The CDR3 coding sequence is TGTGCCTGGAGTGTAGGCCTCAGCAATCAGCCCCAGCATTTT.

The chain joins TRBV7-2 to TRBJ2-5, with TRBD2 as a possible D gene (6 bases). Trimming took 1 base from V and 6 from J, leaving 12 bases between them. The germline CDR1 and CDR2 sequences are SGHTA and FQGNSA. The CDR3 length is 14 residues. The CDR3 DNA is TGTGCCAGCAGCTTAGACAGGAGGGCGCAGACCCAGTACTTC. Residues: CASSLDRRAQTQYF.

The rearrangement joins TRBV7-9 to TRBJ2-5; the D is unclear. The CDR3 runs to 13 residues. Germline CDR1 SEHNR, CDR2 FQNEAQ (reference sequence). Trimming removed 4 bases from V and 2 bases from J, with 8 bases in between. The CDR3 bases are TGTGCCAGCAGCTCTGGGTCTCAAGAGACCCAGTACTTC. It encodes CASSSGSQETQYF.

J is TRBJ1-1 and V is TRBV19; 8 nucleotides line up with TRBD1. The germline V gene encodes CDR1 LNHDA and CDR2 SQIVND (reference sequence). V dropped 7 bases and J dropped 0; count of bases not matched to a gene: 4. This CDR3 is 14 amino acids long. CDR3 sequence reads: CASTLDRVNTEAFF. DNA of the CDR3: TGTGCCAGTACCTTGGACAGGGTGAACACTGAAGCTTTCTTT.

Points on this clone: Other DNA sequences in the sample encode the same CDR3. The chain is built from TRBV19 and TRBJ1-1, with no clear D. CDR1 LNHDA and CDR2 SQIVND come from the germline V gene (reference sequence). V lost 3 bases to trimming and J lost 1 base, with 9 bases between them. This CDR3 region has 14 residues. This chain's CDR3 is CASSIGGRNTEAFF. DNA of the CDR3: TGTGCCAGTAGTATCGGCGGGCGGAACACTGAAGCTTTCTTT. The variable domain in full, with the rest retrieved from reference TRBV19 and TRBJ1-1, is DGGITQSPKYLFRKEGQNVTLSCEQNLNHDAMYWYRQDPGQGLRLIYYSQIVNDFQKGDIAEGYSVSREKKESFPLTVTSAQKNPTAFYLCASSIGGRNTEAFFGQGTRLTVV.

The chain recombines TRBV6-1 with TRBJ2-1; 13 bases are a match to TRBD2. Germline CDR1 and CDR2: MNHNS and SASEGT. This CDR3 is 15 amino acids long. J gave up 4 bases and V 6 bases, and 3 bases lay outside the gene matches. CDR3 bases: TGTGCCAGCAGCACGACTAGCGGGGGGTACAATGAGCAGTTCTTC. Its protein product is CASSTTSGGYNEQFF.

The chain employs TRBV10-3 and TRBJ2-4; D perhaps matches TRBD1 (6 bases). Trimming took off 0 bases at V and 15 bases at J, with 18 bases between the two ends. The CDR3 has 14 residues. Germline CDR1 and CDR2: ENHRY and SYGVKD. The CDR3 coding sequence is TGTGCCATCAGTGAGTCGACGGTGACAGGCTACCTGTACTTC. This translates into CAISESTVTGYLYF.

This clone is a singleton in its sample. CDR3 DNA: TGCGCCAGCAGCCCTATGACAGGGAACTACAATGAGCAGTTCTTC. Its translation: CASSPMTGNYNEQFF. The chain couples TRBV5-1 to TRBJ2-1; TRBD1 agrees at 7 bases. Trimming removed 4 bases from V and 3 bases from J; junction bases left unmatched: 7. From germline, CDR1 is SGHRS and CDR2 YFSETQ. The CDR3 runs 15 residues.

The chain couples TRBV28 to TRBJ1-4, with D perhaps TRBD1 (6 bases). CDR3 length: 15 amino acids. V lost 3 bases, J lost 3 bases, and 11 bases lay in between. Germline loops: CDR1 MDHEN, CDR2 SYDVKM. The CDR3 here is CASSFTQGPNEKLFF. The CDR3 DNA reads TGTGCCAGCAGTTTTACCCAGGGGCCTAATGAAAAACTGTTTTTT.

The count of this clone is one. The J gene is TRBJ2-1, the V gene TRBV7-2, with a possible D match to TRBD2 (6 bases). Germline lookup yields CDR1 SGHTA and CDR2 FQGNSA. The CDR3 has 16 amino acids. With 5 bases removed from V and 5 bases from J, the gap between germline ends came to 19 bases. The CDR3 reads CASSHPLPGADNEQFF. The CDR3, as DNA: TGTGCCAGCAGCCACCCCCTCCCGGGAGCGGACAATGAGCAGTTCTTC.

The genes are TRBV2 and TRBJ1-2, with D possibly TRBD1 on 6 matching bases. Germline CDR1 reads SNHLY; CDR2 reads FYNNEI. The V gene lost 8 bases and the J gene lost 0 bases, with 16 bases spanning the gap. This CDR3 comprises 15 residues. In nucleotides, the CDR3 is TGTGCCAGCTTCGAGGGGGTGAGGACTAACTATGGCTACACCTTC. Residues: CASFEGVRTNYGYTF.

CDR3 nucleotide sequence: TGCGCCAGCAGCTCTATAGAGACAGAGCACAATGAGCAGTTCTTC. Translating gives CASSSIETEHNEQFF. The chain has TRBV5-1 and TRBJ2-1; a weak D match, TRBD1 (5 bases). The V gene's germline CDR1 is SGHRS and CDR2 YFSETQ. Trimming took 3 bases from V and 5 from J, leaving 15 bases between them. The length of the CDR3 is 15 residues. The full variable domain, completed using reference TRBV5-1 and TRBJ2-1, is KAGVTQTPRYLIKTRGQQVTLSCSPISGHRSVSWYQQTPGQGLQFLFEYFSETQRNKGNFPGRFSGRQFSNSRSEMNVSTLELGDSALYLCASSSIETEHNEQFFGPGTRLTVL.

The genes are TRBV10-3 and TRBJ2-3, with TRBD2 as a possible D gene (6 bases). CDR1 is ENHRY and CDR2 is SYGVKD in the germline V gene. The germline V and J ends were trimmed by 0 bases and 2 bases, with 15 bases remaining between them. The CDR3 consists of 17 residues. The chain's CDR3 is CAISESGPGLNTDTQYF. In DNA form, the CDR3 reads TGTGCCATCAGTGAGTCTGGTCCTGGACTAAACACAGATACGCAGTATTTT.

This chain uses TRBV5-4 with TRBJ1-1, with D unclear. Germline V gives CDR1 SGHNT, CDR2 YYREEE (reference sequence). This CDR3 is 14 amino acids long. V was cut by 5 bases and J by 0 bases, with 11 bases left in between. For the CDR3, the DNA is TGTGCCAGCAGAAACTGGCAGCTGAACACTGAAGCTTTCTTT. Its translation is CASRNWQLNTEAFF.

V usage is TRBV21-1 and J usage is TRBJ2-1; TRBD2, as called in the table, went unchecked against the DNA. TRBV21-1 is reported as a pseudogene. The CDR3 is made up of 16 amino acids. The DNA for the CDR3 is TGTGCCAGCAGCAAAGGGAGGCGGGAGCCTTACAATGAGCAGTTCTTC. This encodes CASSKGRREPYNEQFF.

The CDR3 loop is CASSVEAGRSTDTQYF. CDR3 in DNA: TGCGCCAGCAGTGTGGAGGCGGGACGAAGCACAGATACGCAGTATTTT. V gene TRBV10-1 combines with J gene TRBJ2-3; D possibly corresponds to TRBD2 (6 bases). CDR1 WNHNN and CDR2 SYGVQD come from the germline V gene (reference sequence). The V gene lost 4 bases and the J gene lost 0 bases, with 14 bases spanning the gap. The CDR3 is made up of 16 amino acids.

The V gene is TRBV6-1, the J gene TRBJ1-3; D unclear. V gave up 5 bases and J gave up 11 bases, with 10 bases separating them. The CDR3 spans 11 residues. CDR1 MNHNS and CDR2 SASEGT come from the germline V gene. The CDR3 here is CASSSLSAIYF. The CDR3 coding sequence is TGTGCCAGCAGTTCCCTTAGCGCCATATATTTT.

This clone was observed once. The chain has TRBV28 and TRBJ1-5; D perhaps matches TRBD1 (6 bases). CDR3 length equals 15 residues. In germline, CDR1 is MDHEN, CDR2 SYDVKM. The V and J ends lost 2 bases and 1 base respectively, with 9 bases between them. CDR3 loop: CASSLGTPSNQPQHF. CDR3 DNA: TGTGCCAGCAGTTTAGGGACACCAAGCAATCAGCCCCAGCATTTT.

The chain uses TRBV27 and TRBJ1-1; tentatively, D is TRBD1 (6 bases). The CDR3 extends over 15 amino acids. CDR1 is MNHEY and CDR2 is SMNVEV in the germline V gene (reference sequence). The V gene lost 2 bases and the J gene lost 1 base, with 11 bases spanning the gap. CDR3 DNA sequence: TGTGCCAGCAGTTTAACTTTAGGGGGGAACACTGAAGCTTTCTTT. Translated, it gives CASSLTLGGNTEAFF.